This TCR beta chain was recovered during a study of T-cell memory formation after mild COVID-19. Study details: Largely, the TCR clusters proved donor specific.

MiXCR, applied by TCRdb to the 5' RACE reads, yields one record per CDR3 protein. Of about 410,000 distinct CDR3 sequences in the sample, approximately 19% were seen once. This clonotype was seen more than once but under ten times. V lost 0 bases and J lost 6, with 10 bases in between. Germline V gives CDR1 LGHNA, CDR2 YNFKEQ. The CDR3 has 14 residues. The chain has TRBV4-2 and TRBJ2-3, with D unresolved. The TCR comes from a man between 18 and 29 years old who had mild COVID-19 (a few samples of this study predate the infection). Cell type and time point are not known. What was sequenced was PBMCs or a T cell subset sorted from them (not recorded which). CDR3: CASSQDSSADTQYF. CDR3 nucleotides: TGTGCCAGCAGCCAAGATAGCTCAGCGGATACGCAGTATTTT.